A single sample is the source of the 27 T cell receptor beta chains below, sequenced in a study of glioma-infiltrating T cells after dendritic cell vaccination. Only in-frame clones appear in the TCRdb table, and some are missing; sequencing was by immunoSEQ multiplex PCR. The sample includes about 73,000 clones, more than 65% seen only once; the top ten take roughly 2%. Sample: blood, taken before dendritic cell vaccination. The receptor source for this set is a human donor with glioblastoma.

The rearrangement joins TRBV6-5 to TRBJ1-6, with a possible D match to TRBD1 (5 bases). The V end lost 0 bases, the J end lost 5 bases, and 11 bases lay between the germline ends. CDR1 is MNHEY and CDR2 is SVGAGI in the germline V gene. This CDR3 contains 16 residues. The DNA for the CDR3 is TGTGCCAGCAGTTACTCGGTCAGGGTCGATAATTCACCCCTCCACTTT. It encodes CASSYSVRVDNSPLHF.

For the CDR3, the DNA is TGTGCCAGCAGCTTAGGATACGGGGGAGAGACCCAGTACTTC. It translates to CASSLGYGGETQYF. This sequence joins TRBV7-2 and TRBJ2-5; D may be TRBD2 (6 bases). The CDR3 extends over 14 amino acids. V was trimmed by 1 base and J by 4 bases, leaving 10 bases between them. Germline V CDR1 and CDR2: SGHTA, FQGNSA.

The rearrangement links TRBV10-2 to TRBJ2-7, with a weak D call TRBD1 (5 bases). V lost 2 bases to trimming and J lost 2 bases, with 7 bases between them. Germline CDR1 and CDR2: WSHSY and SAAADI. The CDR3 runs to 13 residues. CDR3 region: CASSEQGTYEQYF. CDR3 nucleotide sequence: TGCGCCAGCAGTGAGCAGGGAACCTACGAGCAGTACTTC.

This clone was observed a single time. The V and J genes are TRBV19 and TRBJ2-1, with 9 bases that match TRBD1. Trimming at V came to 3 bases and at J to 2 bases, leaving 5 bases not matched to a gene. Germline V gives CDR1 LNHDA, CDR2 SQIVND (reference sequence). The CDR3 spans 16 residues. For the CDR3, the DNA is TGTGCCAGTAGTATCCTAGGGGACAGGGCCTACAATGAGCAGTTCTTC. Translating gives CASSILGDRAYNEQFF.

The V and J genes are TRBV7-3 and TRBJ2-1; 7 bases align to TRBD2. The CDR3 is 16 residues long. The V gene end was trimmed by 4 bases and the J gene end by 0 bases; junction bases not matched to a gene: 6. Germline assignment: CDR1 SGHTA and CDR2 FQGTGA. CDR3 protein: CASSSRRGSSYNEQFF. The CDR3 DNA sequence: TGTGCCAGCAGCTCGAGGCGGGGGAGCTCCTACAATGAGCAGTTCTTC.

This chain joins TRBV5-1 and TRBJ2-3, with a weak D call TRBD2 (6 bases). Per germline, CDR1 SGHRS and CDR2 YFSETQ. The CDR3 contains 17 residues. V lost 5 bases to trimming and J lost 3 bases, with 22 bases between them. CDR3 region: CASRERPGLVDTDTQYF. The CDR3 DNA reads TGCGCCAGCAGGGAGCGTCCGGGACTTGTAGATACAGATACGCAGTATTTT.

CDR3 protein: CASSRLRQGEVRGYEQYF. The CDR3 DNA reads TGCGCCAGCAGCCGGTTAAGACAGGGAGAGGTAAGGGGCTACGAGCAGTACTTC. The V and J genes are TRBV4-1 and TRBJ2-7; 7 nucleotides agree with TRBD1. Germline CDR1 MGHRA, CDR2 YSYEKL. V shed 4 bases and J 3 bases; nucleotides not matched to a gene: 18. The CDR3 contains 18 residues.

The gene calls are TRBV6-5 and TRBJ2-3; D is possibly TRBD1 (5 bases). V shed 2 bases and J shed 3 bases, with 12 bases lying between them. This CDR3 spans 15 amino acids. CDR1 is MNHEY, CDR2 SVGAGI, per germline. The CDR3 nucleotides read TGTGCCAGCAGTTACCGTGGGGCAGTAACAGATACGCAGTATTTT. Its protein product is CASSYRGAVTDTQYF.

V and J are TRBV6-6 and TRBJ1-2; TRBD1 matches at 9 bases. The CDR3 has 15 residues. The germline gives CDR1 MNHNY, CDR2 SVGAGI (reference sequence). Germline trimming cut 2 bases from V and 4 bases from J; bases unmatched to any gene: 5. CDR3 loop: CASSYPGQGSYGYTF. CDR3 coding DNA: TGTGCCAGCAGTTACCCGGGACAGGGTTCCTATGGCTACACCTTC.

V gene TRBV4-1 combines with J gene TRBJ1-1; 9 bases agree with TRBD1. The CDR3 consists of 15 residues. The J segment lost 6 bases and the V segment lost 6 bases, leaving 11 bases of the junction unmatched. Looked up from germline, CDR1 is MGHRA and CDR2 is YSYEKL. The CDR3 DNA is TGCGCCAGCAGTGTTAGCCGGGACAGGGAACCTGAAGCTTTCTTT. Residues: CASSVSRDREPEAFF.

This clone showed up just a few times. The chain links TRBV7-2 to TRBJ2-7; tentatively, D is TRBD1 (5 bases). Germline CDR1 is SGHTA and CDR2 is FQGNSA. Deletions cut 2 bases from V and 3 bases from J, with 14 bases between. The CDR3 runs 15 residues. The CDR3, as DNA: TGTGCCAGCAGCTTAAGGGGCCCGGACCTCTACGAGCAGTACTTC. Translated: CASSLRGPDLYEQYF.

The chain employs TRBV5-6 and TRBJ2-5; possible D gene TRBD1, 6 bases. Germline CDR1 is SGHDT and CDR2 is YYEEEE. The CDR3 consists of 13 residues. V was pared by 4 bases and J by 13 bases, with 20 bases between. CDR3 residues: CASSPPDSLPLYF. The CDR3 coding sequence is TGTGCCAGCAGCCCCCCGGACAGCCTCCCGCTGTACTTC.

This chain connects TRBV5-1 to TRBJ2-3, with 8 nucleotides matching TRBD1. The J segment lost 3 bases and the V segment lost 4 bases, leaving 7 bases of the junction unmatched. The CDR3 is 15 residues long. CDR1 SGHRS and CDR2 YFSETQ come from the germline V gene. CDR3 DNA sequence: TGCGCCAGCAGCGCTCGGACAGGGATGACAGATACGCAGTATTTT. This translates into CASSARTGMTDTQYF.

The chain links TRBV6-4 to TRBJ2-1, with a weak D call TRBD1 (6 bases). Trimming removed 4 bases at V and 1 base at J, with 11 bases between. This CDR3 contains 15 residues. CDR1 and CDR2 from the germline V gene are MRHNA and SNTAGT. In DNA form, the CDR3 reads TGTGCCAGCAGTGCAAAACAGGGATCCTACAATGAGCAGTTCTTC. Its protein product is CASSAKQGSYNEQFF.

CDR3 bases: TGTGCCAGCAGCGAAATTTCTAGCGGGGGCGGGGAGACCCAGTACTTC. Its protein product is CASSEISSGGGETQYF. The J gene is TRBJ2-5, the V gene TRBV5-6, with 10 nucleotides matching TRBD2. The CDR3 spans 16 residues. J lost 5 bases, V lost 4 bases, and 11 bases had no gene match. The germline gives CDR1 SGHDT, CDR2 YYEEEE.

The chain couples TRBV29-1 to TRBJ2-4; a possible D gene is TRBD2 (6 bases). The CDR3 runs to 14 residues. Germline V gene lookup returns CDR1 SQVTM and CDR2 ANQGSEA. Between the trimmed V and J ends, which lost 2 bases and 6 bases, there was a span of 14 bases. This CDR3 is CSVEKAASANIQYF. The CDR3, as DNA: TGCAGCGTTGAAAAGGCGGCTAGCGCAAACATTCAGTACTTC.

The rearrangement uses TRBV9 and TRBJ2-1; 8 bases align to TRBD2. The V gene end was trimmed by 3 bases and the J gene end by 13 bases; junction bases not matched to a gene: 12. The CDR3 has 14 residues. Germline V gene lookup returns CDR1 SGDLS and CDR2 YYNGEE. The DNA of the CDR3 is TGTGCCAGCAGCGCGGGGGAGAGCGGGAGTTCCCAGTTCTTC. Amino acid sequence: CASSAGESGSSQFF.

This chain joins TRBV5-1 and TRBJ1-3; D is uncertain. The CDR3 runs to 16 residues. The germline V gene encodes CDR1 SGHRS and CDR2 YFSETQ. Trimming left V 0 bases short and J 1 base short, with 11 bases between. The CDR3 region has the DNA TGCGCCAGCAGCTTGGCGCCGGCGGGGTCTGGAAACACCATATATTTT. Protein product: CASSLAPAGSGNTIYF.

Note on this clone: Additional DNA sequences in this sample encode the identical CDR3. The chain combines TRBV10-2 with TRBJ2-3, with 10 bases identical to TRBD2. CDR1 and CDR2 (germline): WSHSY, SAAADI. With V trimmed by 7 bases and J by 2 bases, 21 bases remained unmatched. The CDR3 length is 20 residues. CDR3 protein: CASTDDSGRALMGNTDTQYF. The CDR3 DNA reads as TGCGCCAGCACCGATGACAGCGGGAGGGCCCTGATGGGTAACACAGATACGCAGTATTTT.

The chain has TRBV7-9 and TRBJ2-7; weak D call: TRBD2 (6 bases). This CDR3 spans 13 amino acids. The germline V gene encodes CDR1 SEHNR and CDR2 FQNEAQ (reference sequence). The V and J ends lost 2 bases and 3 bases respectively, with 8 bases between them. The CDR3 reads CASSLRERYEQYF. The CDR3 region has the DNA TGTGCCAGCAGCTTACGGGAGCGCTACGAGCAGTACTTC.

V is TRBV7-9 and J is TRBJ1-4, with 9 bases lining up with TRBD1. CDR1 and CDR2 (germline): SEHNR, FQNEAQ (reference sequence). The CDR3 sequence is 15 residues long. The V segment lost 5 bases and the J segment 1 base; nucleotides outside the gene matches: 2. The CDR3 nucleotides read TGTGCCAGCAGCCCGGGACAGGGAACTAATGAAAAACTGTTTTTT. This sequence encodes CASSPGQGTNEKLFF. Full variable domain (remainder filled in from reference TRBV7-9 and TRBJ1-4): DTGVSQNPRHKITKRGQNVTFRCDPISEHNRLYWYRQTLGQGPEFLTYFQNEAQLEKSRLLSDRFSAERPKGSFSTLEIQRTEQGDSAMYLCASSPGQGTNEKLFFGSGTQLSVL.

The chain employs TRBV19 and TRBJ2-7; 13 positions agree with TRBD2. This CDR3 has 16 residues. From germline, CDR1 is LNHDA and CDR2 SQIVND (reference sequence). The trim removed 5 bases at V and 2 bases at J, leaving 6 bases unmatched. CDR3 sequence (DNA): TGTGCCAGTAGTCCTTCCGGGACTAGCGGGACCTACGAGCAGTACGTC. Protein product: CASSPSGTSGTYEQYV.

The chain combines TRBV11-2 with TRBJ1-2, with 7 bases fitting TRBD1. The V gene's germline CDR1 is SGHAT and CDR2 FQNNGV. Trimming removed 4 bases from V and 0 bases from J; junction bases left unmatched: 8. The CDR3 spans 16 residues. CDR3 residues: CASSYNSGGANYGYTF. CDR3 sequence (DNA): TGTGCCAGCAGCTACAACTCAGGGGGAGCTAACTATGGCTACACCTTC.

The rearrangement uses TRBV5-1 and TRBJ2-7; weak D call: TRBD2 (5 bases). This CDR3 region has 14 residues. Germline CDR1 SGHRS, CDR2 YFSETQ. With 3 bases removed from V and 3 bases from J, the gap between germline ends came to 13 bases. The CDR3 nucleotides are TGCGCCAGCAGCTCACAGCCAACTAGCTACGAGCAGTACTTC. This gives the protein CASSSQPTSYEQYF.

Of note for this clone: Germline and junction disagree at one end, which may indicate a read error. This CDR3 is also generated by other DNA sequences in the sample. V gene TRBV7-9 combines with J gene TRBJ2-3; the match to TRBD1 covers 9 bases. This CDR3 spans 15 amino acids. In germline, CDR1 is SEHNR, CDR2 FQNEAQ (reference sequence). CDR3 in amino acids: CASSPGQGYTDTQYF. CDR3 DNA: TGTGCTAGCAGCCCGGGACAGGGATACACAGATACGCAGTATTTT.

The CDR3, as DNA: TGTGCCTGGAGTGTAAATCTCGAAAAACTGTTTTTT. Encoded protein: CAWSVNLEKLFF. The chain joins TRBV30 to TRBJ1-4; no firm D call. V shed 0 bases and J shed 8 bases, with 7 bases lying between them. Germline-derived CDR1 and CDR2 are GTSNPN and SVGIG (reference sequence). The CDR3 loop spans 12 amino acids.

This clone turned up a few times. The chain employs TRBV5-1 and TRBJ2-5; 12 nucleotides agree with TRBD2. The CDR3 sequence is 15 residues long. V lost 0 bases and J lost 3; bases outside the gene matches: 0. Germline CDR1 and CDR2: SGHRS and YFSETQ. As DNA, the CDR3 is TGCGCCAGCAGCTTGGGGACTAGCGGGAAAGAGACCCAGTACTTC. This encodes CASSLGTSGKETQYF. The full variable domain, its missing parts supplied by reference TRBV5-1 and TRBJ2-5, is KAGVTQTPRYLIKTRGQQVTLSCSPISGHRSVSWYQQTPGQGLQFLFEYFSETQRNKGNFPGRFSGRQFSNSRSEMNVSTLELGDSALYLCASSLGTSGKETQYFGPGTRLLVL.